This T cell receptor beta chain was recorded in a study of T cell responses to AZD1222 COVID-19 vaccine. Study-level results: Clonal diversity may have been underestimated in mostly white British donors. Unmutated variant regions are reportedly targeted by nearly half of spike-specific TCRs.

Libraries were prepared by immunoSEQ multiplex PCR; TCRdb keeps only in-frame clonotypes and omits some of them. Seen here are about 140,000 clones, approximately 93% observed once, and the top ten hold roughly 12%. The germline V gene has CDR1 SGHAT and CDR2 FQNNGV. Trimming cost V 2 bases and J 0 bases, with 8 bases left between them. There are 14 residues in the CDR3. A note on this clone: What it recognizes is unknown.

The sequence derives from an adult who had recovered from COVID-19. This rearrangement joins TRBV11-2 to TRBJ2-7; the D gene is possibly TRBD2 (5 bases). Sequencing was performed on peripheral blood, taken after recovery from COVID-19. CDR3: CASSLQGSSYEQYF. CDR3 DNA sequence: TGTGCCAGCAGCTTACAAGGGAGCTCCTACGAGCAGTACTTC.